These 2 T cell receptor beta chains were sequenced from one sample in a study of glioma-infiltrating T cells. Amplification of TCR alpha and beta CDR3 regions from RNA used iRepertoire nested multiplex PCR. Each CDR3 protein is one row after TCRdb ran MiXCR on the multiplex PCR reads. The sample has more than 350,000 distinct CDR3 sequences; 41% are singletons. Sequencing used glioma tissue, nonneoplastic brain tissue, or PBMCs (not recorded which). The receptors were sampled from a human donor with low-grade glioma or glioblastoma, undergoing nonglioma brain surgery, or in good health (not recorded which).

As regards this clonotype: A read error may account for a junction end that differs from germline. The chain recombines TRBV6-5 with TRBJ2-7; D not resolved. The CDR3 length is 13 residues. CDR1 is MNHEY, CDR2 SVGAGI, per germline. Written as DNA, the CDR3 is TGTGCCAGCAGCCCTGCTTTAGCACTTGGGCAGCACTTC. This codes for CASSPALALGQHF.

The CDR3 DNA reads as TGCAGTGCTAAGGTCGAGGGCCTTGCTGGGGCCAACGTCCTGACTTTC. This gives the protein CSAKVEGLAGANVLTF. This rearrangement joins TRBV20-1 to TRBJ2-6, with D perhaps TRBD2 (5 bases). The CDR3 runs to 16 residues. The germline gives CDR1 DFQATT, CDR2 SNEGSKA (reference sequence). V was shortened by 4 bases and J by 2 bases, with 15 bases between the two germline ends.